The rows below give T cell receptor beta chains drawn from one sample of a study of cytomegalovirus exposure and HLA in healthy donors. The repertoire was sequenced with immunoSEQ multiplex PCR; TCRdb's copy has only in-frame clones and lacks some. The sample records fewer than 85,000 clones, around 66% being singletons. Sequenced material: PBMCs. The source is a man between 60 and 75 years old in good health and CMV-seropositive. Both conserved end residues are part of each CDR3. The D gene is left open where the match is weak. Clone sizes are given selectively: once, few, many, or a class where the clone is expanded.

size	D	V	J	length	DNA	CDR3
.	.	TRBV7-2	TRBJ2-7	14	TGTGCCAGCAGCTTAGATCGGGGTACTTGGGAGCAGTACTTC	CASSLDRGTWEQYF
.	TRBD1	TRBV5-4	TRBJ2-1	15	TGTGCCAGCAGCCCTTCCCCGACAGGGTACAATGAGCAGTTCTTC	CASSPSPTGYNEQFF
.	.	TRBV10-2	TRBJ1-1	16	TGCGCCAGCAGTGAGTTGGGGGCTCTCTCACCCACTGAAGCTTTCTTT	CASSELGALSPTEAFF
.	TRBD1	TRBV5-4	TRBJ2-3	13	TGTGCCACCCGACAGGGCTTCACAGATACGCAGTATTTT	CATRQGFTDTQYF
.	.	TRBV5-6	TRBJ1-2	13	TGTGCCAGCAGCCCGGTCGGGTTCTATGGCTACACCTTC	CASSPVGFYGYTF
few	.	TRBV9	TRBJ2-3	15	TGTGCCAGCAGCGTAGCTGTTCGTGAGACAGATACGCAGTATTTT	CASSVAVRETDTQYF
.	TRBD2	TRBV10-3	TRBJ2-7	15	TGTGCCATCAGTGAACCTAGCGGTTTTTCCTACGAGCAGTACTTC	CAISEPSGFSYEQYF
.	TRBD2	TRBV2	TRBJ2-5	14	TGTGCCAGCATTCGGACTAGCGGGACCGAGACCCAGTACTTC	CASIRTSGTETQYF
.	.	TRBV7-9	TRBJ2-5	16	TGTGCCAGCAGCTTAGGTCTACACCGGGGAGAAGAGACCCAGTACTTC	CASSLGLHRGEETQYF
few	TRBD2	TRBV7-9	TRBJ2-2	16	TGTGCCAGCAGCTCCCGGGGAGGGGCTAGGGCCGGGGAGCTGTTTTTT	CASSSRGGARAGELFF